This T cell receptor (beta chain) is drawn from a study of cytomegalovirus exposure and HLA in healthy donors. In the PCR, 60 Vbeta and 13 Jbeta primers were used. Libraries were prepared by immunoSEQ multiplex PCR; TCRdb keeps only in-frame clonotypes and omits some of them. The sample yields about 110,000 clones, roughly 80% seen once. With 4 bases removed from V and 2 bases from J, the gap between germline ends came to 9 bases. CDR1 and CDR2 (germline): SNHLY, FYNNEI. The CDR3 is 13 amino acids. The receptor's source is a woman aged 45 to 65 in good health and CMV-seropositive. This chain connects TRBV2 to TRBJ2-7; TRBD2 is a possible D gene (5 bases). The sequencing sample was made of PBMCs. CDR3 sequence (DNA): TGTGCCAGCAGTGCGGAGGTAACCTACGAGCAGTACTTC. Encoded protein: CASSAEVTYEQYF.